Listed below are T cell receptor beta chains from one sample, sequenced in a study of CD4+ T cells in melanoma. Only in-frame clones appear in the TCRdb table, and some are missing; sequencing was by immunoSEQ multiplex PCR. The sample shows 9,500 to 10,000 clones, more than 60% of them seen only once. Source material: cells from a culture (not recorded whether cultured in vitro). These receptors all stem from a human donor with melanoma. Each CDR3 is given with its conserved first and last residue. The D gene is left open where the match is weak. Expanded clones are given a class, and other clones once, few, many or no size at all.

J	V	D	size	length	DNA	CDR3
TRBJ2-5	TRBV3-1/TRBV3-2	TRBD1	few	13	TGTGCCAGCAGCGGGGCAGGGGGCATGTCCCAGTACTTC	CASSGAGGMSQYF
TRBJ2-3	TRBV7-9	.	.	17	TGTGCCAGCAGCTTAGGTGGTGGACCCTTCCTCACAGATACGCAGTATTTT	CASSLGGGPFLTDTQYF
TRBJ1-2	TRBV27	.	.	14	TGTGCCAGCAGTGGGACCACAGGGTCGCGGGGCTACACCTTC	CASSGTTGSRGYTF
TRBJ1-6	TRBV12-3/TRBV12-4	TRBD1	.	13	TGTGCCAGCAGCTATGACAGGGACTCACCCCTCCACTTT	CASSYDRDSPLHF
TRBJ2-7	TRBV27	TRBD1	medium-sized	13	TGTGCCAGCTCAAGACAGGGGATCTACGAGCAGTACTTC	CASSRQGIYEQYF
TRBJ2-3	TRBV7-8	TRBD1	.	16	TGTGCCAGCAGCAACCCGGGACAGAGAATCACAGATACGCAGTATTTT	CASSNPGQRITDTQYF
TRBJ2-1	TRBV7-2	.	.	15	TGTGCCAGCAGCTTAGAGGGGAGGACCTACAATGAGCAGTTCTTC	CASSLEGRTYNEQFF
TRBJ2-5	TRBV27	.	medium-sized	14	TGTGCCAGCTCAGACAGGCGGTTTAGAGAGACCCAGTACTTC	CASSDRRFRETQYF
TRBJ1-5	TRBV6-2/TRBV6-3	.	.	13	TGTGCCAGCAGTTACTTAGAGAATCAGCCCCAGCATTTT	CASSYLENQPQHF
TRBJ2-4	TRBV10-3	.	.	13	TGTGCCATCAGTGGCAGGGGAAGCAACATTCAGTACTTC	CAISGRGSNIQYF
TRBJ1-2	TRBV5-8	.	.	15	TGTGCCAGCAGCATCTGGCCAGGAGACGACTATGGCTACACCTTC	CASSIWPGDDYGYTF
TRBJ2-3	TRBV9	.	.	18	TGTGCCAGCAGCTCGCCCCCGGGCAGACTGCCCGAGACAGATACGCAGTATTTT	CASSSPPGRLPETDTQYF
TRBJ2-2	TRBV11-2	.	.	14	TGTGCCACAAAGGGGAGCGTAAACACCGGGGAGCTGTTTTTT	CATKGSVNTGELFF
TRBJ1-1	TRBV5-1	.	.	15	TGCGCCAGCAGCTTGGACGGGGTAAAGGGCACTGAAGCTTTCTTT	CASSLDGVKGTEAFF
TRBJ2-1	TRBV5-6	.	.	12	TGTGCCAGCAGCCCCAGCGGTTATGAGCAGTTCTTC	CASSPSGYEQFF
TRBJ1-1	TRBV2	.	.	12	TGTGCCAGCAGTGACACCCGACGGGTGGCTTTCTTT	CASSDTRRVAFF
TRBJ2-4	TRBV27	TRBD2	.	18	TGTGCCAGCAGTTTCCGGGGGGGGCCGGCGTTGGCCAAAAACATTCAGTACTTC	CASSFRGGPALAKNIQYF
TRBJ1-2	TRBV15	.	.	13	TGTGCCACCAGCAGAGCTGGGGGCTATGGCTACACCTTC	CATSRAGGYGYTF
TRBJ1-2	TRBV30	.	once	14	TGTGCCTGGAGTGCAATAGGGGGAGGTTATGGCTACACCTTC	CAWSAIGGGYGYTF
TRBJ1-3	TRBV19	TRBD1	.	16	TGTGCCAGTATAGGGGACAGGGGGCAATCTGGAAACACCATATATTTT	CASIGDRGQSGNTIYF
TRBJ2-5	TRBV12-3/TRBV12-4	.	.	13	TGTGCCAGCAGTTTTGACTTCCAAGAGACCCAGTACTTC	CASSFDFQETQYF
TRBJ2-7	TRBV29-1	.	.	12	TGCAGCGTCGGAGTGAGCTCCTACGAGCAGTACTTC	CSVGVSSYEQYF
TRBJ2-7	TRBV30	.	.	14	TGTGCCTGGAGCAGGGTTTTAAGCTCCTACGAGCAGTACTTC	CAWSRVLSSYEQYF
TRBJ1-4	TRBV3-1/TRBV3-2	.	.	13	TGTGCCAGCAGCCGCGGGACGGCCGAAAAACTGTTTTTT	CASSRGTAEKLFF
TRBJ1-6	TRBV7-3	.	few	13	TGTGCCAGCAGCAACGGGGGAGATTCACCCCTCCACTTT	CASSNGGDSPLHF
TRBJ1-3	TRBV7-8	TRBD1	.	15	TGTGCCAGCAGCTTTCAGACAGGGCAAAGAAACACCATATATTTT	CASSFQTGQRNTIYF
TRBJ2-1	TRBV3-1/TRBV3-2	TRBD2	once	16	TGTGCCAGCAGCCCCTTTTTGCGGGGGATCGACAATGAGCAGTTCTTC	CASSPFLRGIDNEQFF
TRBJ1-5	TRBV6-1	.	.	14	TGTGCCAGCAGTGAGATAGCCCAGAATCAGCCCCAGCATTTT	CASSEIAQNQPQHF
TRBJ1-4	TRBV3-1/TRBV3-2	.	.	15	TGTGCCAGCAGCCAAGTTTGGGAGTCTCATGAAAAACTGTTTTTT	CASSQVWESHEKLFF
TRBJ2-1	TRBV4-1	.	.	13	TGCGCCAGCAGCCAAGTCCCCCACAATGAGCAGTTCTTC	CASSQVPHNEQFF
TRBJ2-7	TRBV6-2/TRBV6-3	TRBD1	.	14	TGTGCCAGCAGTTACGCCCACAGGGGCCACGAGCAGTACTTC	CASSYAHRGHEQYF
TRBJ2-5	TRBV10-2	TRBD2	.	14	TGCGCCAGCACCCTGACTAGCGGACAAGAGACCCAGTACTTC	CASTLTSGQETQYF
TRBJ2-5	TRBV5-4	.	.	16	TGTGCCAGCAGCTCGGAGGGGAGAAGGGGACAAGAGACCCAGTACTTC	CASSSEGRRGQETQYF
TRBJ2-1	TRBV7-8	.	medium-sized	15	TGTGCCAGCAGCCCCAATTTTGCCCGTCCCTATGAGCAGTTCTTC	CASSPNFARPYEQFF
TRBJ2-5	TRBV11-2	.	.	15	TGTGCCAGCAGATTTTTTGGGTCGGACGGAGAGACCCAGTACTTC	CASRFFGSDGETQYF
TRBJ2-3	TRBV5-1	.	.	16	TGCGCCAGCAGCTTGGCAAGGCTATACACTGGCGATACGCAGTATTTT	CASSLARLYTGDTQYF
TRBJ2-1	TRBV2	.	.	12	TGTGCCAGAGAGACTACTAGCAATGAGCAGTTCTTC	CARETTSNEQFF
TRBJ1-4	TRBV6-5	.	.	14	TGTGCCAGCGGGATGGGGGACGTTAATGAAAAACTGTTTTTT	CASGMGDVNEKLFF
TRBJ1-6	TRBV2	TRBD1	.	12	TGTGCCAGCAGGGGACAGGGCTCACCCCTCCACTTT	CASRGQGSPLHF
TRBJ1-1	TRBV14	.	once	14	TGTGCCAGCAGCCGACCGGGGATGAACACTGAAGCTTTCTTT	CASSRPGMNTEAFF
TRBJ2-1	TRBV11-3	.	once	14	TGTGCCAGCAGCTTAGGGGCAGGGAGCAATGAGCAGTTCTTC	CASSLGAGSNEQFF
TRBJ2-1	TRBV5-1	.	.	13	TGCGCCAGCAGCTTTAGGACCTACAATGAGCAGTTCTTC	CASSFRTYNEQFF